The clone carrying this T cell receptor beta chain was counted only a few times. Researchers ran the PCR with 60 Vbeta and 13 Jbeta primers. TCRdb's table, derived via immunoSEQ multiplex PCR, lists solely in-frame clones and lacks some. The data contain some 28,000 clones, 62% of them seen just once; the ten biggest clones take up roughly two fifths. The sample comes from a study of cytomegalovirus exposure and HLA in healthy donors. J was trimmed by 4 bases and V by 8 bases; bases with no gene match: 12. The germline V gene encodes CDR1 MDHEN and CDR2 SYDVKM. The CDR3 contains 17 residues. The TCR sequence derives from a male donor in good health and CMV-seropositive. V usage is TRBV28 and J usage is TRBJ2-2; TRBD2 matches 11 bases. Sequenced: PBMCs. As DNA, the CDR3 is TGTGCCAGCGCTATTCATGGTAGCGGGAGGGGCACCGGGGAGCTGTTTTTT. Its translation: CASAIHGSGRGTGELFF.